This TCR beta chain was retrieved from a study of CD8+ T cells in alopecia areata. Overall study: The percentage of affected scalp area served as the score of severity for treated patients. Study outcomes and limitations: The study found higher clonality in lesional than normal scalp, especially in alopecia totalis/universalis. During tofacitinib treatment, many expanded lesional clones remained in scalp and blood.

Once RNA had been extracted, it was reverse transcribed into cDNA to act as the sequencing template. Data came from immunoSEQ multiplex PCR; TCRdb stores just in-frame clones and leaves some out. Found here are about 200,000 clones, 60% of them singletons; the top ten hold 0.85% to 1.3%. As concerns this clone: Antigen unknown.

The CDR3 consists of 12 residues. V was pared by 6 bases and J by 9 bases, with 9 bases between. Germline V gene data show CDR1 as MGHDK and CDR2 as SYGVNS. The treatment denotes: oral pan-JAK inhibitor, 5-10 mg twice daily. The chain carries TRBV25-1 and TRBJ1-6; D not resolved. The origin of this receptor is a human donor with alopecia areata. Sample: CD4+ T cells sorted from blood, taken at week 24, from a patient treated with tofacitinib. The CDR3 sequence: CASREGFSPLHF. CDR3 coding DNA: TGTGCCAGCAGAGAGGGTTTTTCACCCCTCCACTTT.